This is a list of T cell receptor beta chains from one sample in a study of vaccination and CD4 T cells after COVID-19. TCRdb re-called the PCR reads with MiXCR, one entry per CDR3 protein. The sample contains roughly 6,200 distinct CDR3 sequences, just under 50% of which appear only once. Antigens of these TCRs are unknown. Sequenced material: CD4+ T cells from blood, cultured in vitro. The receptors come from a human donor in good health. Both conserved end residues are part of each CDR3. The D gene is left open where the match is weak. Rows may omit the clone size; those that give it use once, few, many or a size class.

len | abundance | j_gene | v_gene | d_gene | CDR3aa | CDR3nt
14 | . | TRBJ1-1 | TRBV5-8 | . | CASRTGPLNTEAFF | TGTGCCAGCAGGACAGGCCCACTGAACACTGAAGCTTTCTTT
15 | once | TRBJ2-2 | TRBV28 | . | CASSFHSGRTGELFF | TGTGCCAGCAGTTTTCACAGCGGTAGGACCGGGGAGCTGTTTTTT
17 | . | TRBJ2-1 | TRBV20-1 | TRBD1 | CSARAAAGQGVPNEQFF | TGCAGTGCTAGAGCTGCTGCGGGTCAGGGGGTTCCCAATGAGCAGTTCTTC
17 | large | TRBJ2-1 | TRBV7-2 | TRBD2 | CASSALAGGSSYNEQFF | TGTGCCAGCAGCGCTCTAGCGGGGGGCAGTTCCTACAATGAGCAGTTCTTC
17 | few | TRBJ1-5 | TRBV19 | . | CASSVQRGGDSNQPQHF | TGTGCCAGTAGTGTGCAACGGGGAGGAGATAGCAATCAGCCCCAGCATTTT
14 | . | TRBJ2-7 | TRBV15 | . | CATTTDRGSYEQYF | TGTGCCACCACTACGGACCGCGGATCCTACGAGCAGTACTTC
14 | large | TRBJ1-6 | TRBV27 | . | CASSLAQGLSPLHF | TGTGCCAGCAGTTTAGCGCAGGGCTTATCACCCCTCCACTTT
14 | . | TRBJ1-2 | TRBV6-5 | . | CASSYSRQGDGYTF | TGTGCCAGCAGTTACTCGAGGCAGGGAGATGGCTACACCTTC
15 | few | TRBJ1-3 | TRBV19 | TRBD1 | CASTEYRGSGNTIYF | TGTGCCAGTACCGAATACAGGGGCTCTGGAAACACCATATATTTT
19 | . | TRBJ2-6 | TRBV27 | . | CASSLRAGGVSSGANVLTF | TGTGCCAGCAGTTTAAGGGCAGGAGGGGTCTCGTCTGGGGCCAACGTCCTGACTTTC
11 | . | TRBJ1-2 | TRBV20-1 | . | CSAIRPTGYQF | TGCAGTGCCATCAGGCCGACGGGGTACCAATTC
14 | . | TRBJ2-3 | TRBV20-1 | . | CSASLGDAADTQYF | TGCAGTGCTAGTCTCGGGGATGCAGCAGATACGCAGTATTTT
15 | . | TRBJ2-5 | TRBV6-1 | . | CASSLNRWKQETQYF | TGTGCCAGCAGTCTCAACCGTTGGAAACAAGAGACCCAGTACTTC
14 | few | TRBJ1-1 | TRBV7-2 | TRBD1 | CASSGPGGFTEAFF | TGTGCCAGCAGCGGTCCAGGGGGCTTCACTGAAGCTTTCTTT
15 | . | TRBJ2-3 | TRBV19 | . | CASSIRGTGPDTQYF | TGTGCCAGTAGTATTCGGGGCACCGGGCCAGATACGCAGTATTTT
14 | . | TRBJ1-1 | TRBV6-5 | . | CASSYQRTGPEAFF | TGTGCCAGCAGTTACCAACGAACGGGACCTGAAGCTTTCTTT
15 | . | TRBJ2-5 | TRBV6-2/TRBV6-3 | . | CASSQLVPVGKTQYF | TGTGCCAGCAGCCAATTAGTCCCAGTTGGGAAGACCCAGTACTTC
16 | . | TRBJ2-7 | TRBV27 | TRBD2 | CASSLLTAGGSYEQYF | TGTGCCAGCAGTTTACTTACGGCGGGGGGTTCCTACGAGCAGTACTTC
14 | once | TRBJ2-1 | TRBV7-8 | TRBD1 | CASSKGQNYNEQFF | TGTGCCAGCAGCAAGGGACAGAACTACAATGAGCAGTTCTTC
16 | . | TRBJ2-2 | TRBV20-1 | TRBD2 | CSARDFREGNTGELFF | TGCAGTGCTAGAGATTTCCGGGAGGGGAACACCGGGGAGCTGTTTTTT
13 | . | TRBJ1-1 | TRBV27 | . | CASSFSTNTEAFF | TGTGCCAGCAGTTTCTCAACGAACACTGAAGCTTTCTTT
14 | few | TRBJ1-5 | TRBV20-1 | . | CSASRGMSNQPQHF | TGCAGTGCTAGTAGGGGTATGAGCAATCAGCCCCAGCATTTT
13 | few | TRBJ2-5 | TRBV6-5 | . | CASSLGVRETQYF | TGTGCCAGCAGTTTAGGGGTTAGGGAGACCCAGTACTTC
16 | . | TRBJ2-3 | TRBV9 | . | CASSATGWTSTDTQYF | TGTGCCAGCAGCGCAACAGGGTGGACTAGCACAGATACGCAGTATTTT
15 | . | TRBJ1-1 | TRBV19 | . | CASTHPGLGNTEAFF | TGTGCCAGTACTCACCCGGGTCTTGGGAACACTGAAGCTTTCTTT
19 | . | TRBJ2-7 | TRBV19 | TRBD2 | CASSIKGRFGLAGMGEQYF | TGTGCCAGTAGTATCAAAGGAAGGTTCGGACTAGCGGGGATGGGAGAGCAGTACTTC
13 | . | TRBJ2-7 | TRBV7-8 | . | CASSLQPTYEQYF | TGTGCCAGCAGCTTACAACCTACCTACGAGCAGTACTTC
14 | once | TRBJ2-7 | TRBV7-6 | TRBD1 | CASSFDRGLGEQYF | TGTGCCAGCAGCTTTGACAGGGGGCTCGGAGAGCAGTACTTC
14 | . | TRBJ2-3 | TRBV19 | . | CASSGQSGTDTQYF | TGTGCCAGTAGTGGACAGAGCGGCACAGATACGCAGTATTTT
13 | . | TRBJ1-2 | TRBV20-1 | . | CSAPPGPNYGYTF | TGCAGTGCTCCCCCGGGGCCTAACTATGGCTACACCTTC
13 | . | TRBJ1-2 | TRBV29-1 | TRBD1 | CSGTHRGSYGYTF | TGCAGCGGGACCCACAGGGGTTCCTATGGCTACACCTTC
15 | . | TRBJ2-1 | TRBV2 | TRBD2 | CASRPQAAGTNEQFF | TGTGCCAGCAGGCCACAGGCAGCGGGAACTAATGAGCAGTTCTTC
12 | . | TRBJ2-7 | TRBV20-1 | . | CSARLQGREQYF | TGCAGTGCTAGACTTCAGGGCCGCGAGCAGTACTTC
16 | . | TRBJ1-6 | TRBV5-4 | TRBD1 | CASSWEGQGAGSPLHF | TGTGCCAGCAGCTGGGAAGGACAGGGGGCGGGTTCACCCCTCCACTTT
16 | few | TRBJ1-5 | TRBV19 | . | CASSTPSGLSNQPQHF | TGTGCCAGTAGTACCCCCTCGGGGCTAAGCAATCAGCCCCAGCATTTT
11 | . | TRBJ1-2 | TRBV28 | . | CASTGAGGYTF | TGTGCCAGCACAGGGGCGGGGGGCTACACCTTC
15 | . | TRBJ2-1 | TRBV7-9 | TRBD2 | CASSFGLAGDNEQFF | TGTGCCAGCAGCTTCGGACTAGCGGGAGACAATGAGCAGTTCTTC
16 | few | TRBJ1-2 | TRBV18 | . | CASSPDLNRGDYGYTF | TGTGCCAGCTCACCAGATTTGAACCGGGGAGACTATGGCTACACCTTC
16 | . | TRBJ2-2 | TRBV7-6 | . | CASSLARREAGGELFF | TGTGCCAGCAGCTTAGCGAGAAGGGAGGCGGGCGGGGAGCTGTTTTTT
13 | once | TRBJ1-1 | TRBV2 | . | CASLRQVDTEAFF | TGTGCCAGCCTCCGACAGGTCGACACTGAAGCTTTCTTT
15 | . | TRBJ2-7 | TRBV20-1 | TRBD2 | CSAKAGLAGSYEQYF | TGCAGTGCCAAAGCGGGACTAGCGGGATCCTACGAGCAGTACTTC
13 | . | TRBJ2-7 | TRBV6-1 | TRBD2 | CASSNIAGDEQYF | TGTGCCAGCAGCAATATAGCGGGGGACGAGCAGTACTTC
14 | . | TRBJ2-1 | TRBV27 | TRBD2 | CASSLVGGADEQFF | TGTGCCAGCAGTTTAGTCGGGGGGGCAGATGAGCAGTTCTTC
13 | . | TRBJ2-7 | TRBV27 | . | CASRALDYYEQYF | TGTGCCAGCAGGGCCCTGGATTACTACGAGCAGTACTTC
17 | . | TRBJ1-1 | TRBV5-4 | TRBD1 | CASRLGAYRGANTEAFF | TGTGCCAGCAGATTGGGGGCCTACAGGGGCGCGAACACTGAAGCTTTCTTT
17 | . | TRBJ2-6 | TRBV27 | . | CASSFRQTNSGANVLTF | TGTGCCAGCAGTTTCCGTCAGACTAACTCTGGGGCCAACGTCCTGACTTTC
15 | . | TRBJ1-3 | TRBV7-2 | . | CASSRGWSSGNTIYF | TGTGCCAGCAGCCGGGGCTGGAGCTCTGGAAACACCATATATTTT
15 | . | TRBJ1-2 | TRBV15 | . | CATSRDWGSQGGYTF | TGTGCCACCAGCAGAGATTGGGGCAGCCAAGGTGGCTACACCTTC
14 | few | TRBJ1-2 | TRBV5-4 | . | CASSLVGGNYGYTF | TGTGCCAGCAGCTTGGTTGGGGGCAACTATGGCTACACCTTC
13 | . | TRBJ1-2 | TRBV18 | . | CASSPGQGDGYTF | TGTGCCAGCTCACCAGGGCAGGGAGATGGCTACACCTTC
17 | . | TRBJ1-1 | TRBV7-2 | . | CASSKADTRIRDTEAFF | TGTGCCAGCAGCAAGGCGGACACCAGGATAAGGGACACTGAAGCTTTCTTT
14 | . | TRBJ2-5 | TRBV7-9 | TRBD2 | CASSPLALQETQYF | TGTGCCAGCAGCCCACTAGCGCTGCAAGAGACCCAGTACTTC
14 | . | TRBJ1-5 | TRBV10-2 | TRBD1 | CASREQGSGQPQHF | TGCGCCAGCAGGGAACAGGGGTCTGGTCAGCCCCAGCATTTT
17 | few | TRBJ2-5 | TRBV7-9 | . | CASSKHVAVEGPETQYF | TGTGCCAGCAGCAAACACGTCGCGGTAGAGGGGCCAGAGACCCAGTACTTC
13 | few | TRBJ1-1 | TRBV5-4 | . | CASSLVGEGEAFF | TGTGCCAGCAGCTTGGTAGGGGAGGGTGAAGCTTTCTTT
14 | . | TRBJ2-7 | TRBV6-1 | TRBD2 | CASRASGRPDEQYF | TGTGCCAGCAGGGCTAGCGGGAGGCCCGACGAGCAGTACTTC
13 | medium-sized | TRBJ2-1 | TRBV19 | . | CASSIASSGEQFF | TGTGCCAGTAGTATAGCGAGTTCCGGTGAGCAGTTCTTC
16 | . | TRBJ2-2 | TRBV15 | . | CATSPLGGSNTGELFF | TGTGCCACCAGCCCCCTGGGTGGTTCGAACACCGGGGAGCTGTTTTTT